This entry lists 15 T cell receptor beta chains sequenced from one sample in a study of blood T cell repertoires in COVID-19. Clones were sequenced by immunoSEQ multiplex PCR, and TCRdb holds only the in-frame ones, with some missing. The sample lists 50,000 to 65,000 clones; approximately 86% were seen once. What was sequenced was peripheral blood. These receptors all come from a man between 50 and 59 years old with active COVID-19.

The genes are TRBV10-3 and TRBJ1-2; TRBD1 might be the D (6 bases). From germline, CDR1 is ENHRY and CDR2 SYGVKD. Trimming took off 2 bases at V and 4 bases at J, with 11 bases between the two ends. This CDR3 has 14 residues. The CDR3: CAISEGGGGYGYTF. DNA of the CDR3: TGTGCCATCAGTGAGGGGGGGGGCGGCTATGGCTACACCTTC.

The rearrangement joins TRBV2 to TRBJ1-6, with 11 bases aligning to TRBD1. The CDR3 runs 14 residues. The V segment lost 8 bases and the J segment 7 bases; nucleotides outside the gene matches: 4. Germline CDR1 and CDR2: SNHLY and FYNNEI. Written as DNA, the CDR3 is TGTGCCAGCCGGAGGACAGGGGGCAATTCACCCCTCCACTTT. The encoded protein is CASRRTGGNSPLHF.

This chain connects TRBV6-4 to TRBJ2-3, with D possibly matching TRBD2 (6 bases). The germline V gene encodes CDR1 MRHNA and CDR2 SNTAGT. The CDR3 is made up of 13 amino acids. The V gene lost 8 bases and the J gene lost 3 bases, with 12 bases spanning the gap. The CDR3 region is CASGRTETDTQYF. For the CDR3, the DNA is TGTGCCAGCGGGAGGACTGAAACAGATACGCAGTATTTT.

The chain uses TRBV7-2 and TRBJ1-1; D is possibly TRBD1 (6 bases). The CDR3 length is 14 residues. The V gene lost 5 bases and the J gene lost 2 bases, with 12 bases spanning the gap. Germline-derived CDR1 and CDR2 are SGHTA and FQGNSA. The CDR3 DNA reads TGTGCCAGCAGCCAAAACAGGGTCAACACTGAAGCTTTCTTT. Translating gives CASSQNRVNTEAFF.

The rearrangement joins TRBV5-1 to TRBJ2-5, with a weak D call TRBD1 (6 bases). Per germline, CDR1 SGHRS and CDR2 YFSETQ. CDR3 size: 13 residues. V dropped 2 bases and J dropped 2 bases, with 7 bases sitting between them. CDR3 amino acids: CASSFGQQETQYF. CDR3 sequence (DNA): TGCGCCAGCAGCTTTGGACAGCAAGAGACCCAGTACTTC.

This clone was observed a single time. Other DNA sequences in this sample translate to the same CDR3. V is TRBV9 and J is TRBJ2-3, with 7 bases matching TRBD1. CDR1 and CDR2 from the germline V gene are SGDLS and YYNGEE. J was trimmed by 3 bases and V by 1 base; bases with no gene match: 2. The CDR3 loop spans 14 amino acids. CDR3 residues: CASSVSTGTDTQYF. Written as DNA, the CDR3 is TGTGCCAGCAGCGTATCGACAGGGACAGATACGCAGTATTTT.

The chain uses TRBV9 and TRBJ2-1, with 9 bases that match TRBD2. The CDR3 is made up of 15 amino acids. V was clipped by 1 base and J by 7 bases; unmatched bases: 6. Germline CDR1 SGDLS, CDR2 YYNGEE. For the CDR3, the DNA is TGTGCCAGCAGCGTACTAGGTAGCGGGGGAAATGAGCAGTTCTTC. Its protein is CASSVLGSGGNEQFF.

The rearrangement links TRBV7-2 to TRBJ2-5, with D perhaps matching TRBD2 (5 bases). The CDR3 contains 17 residues. The germline V gene has CDR1 SGHTA and CDR2 FQGNSA. V dropped 5 bases and J dropped 5 bases, with 24 bases sitting between them. Here the CDR3 DNA reads TGTGCCAGCAGCCTAAGGGTCGGGGTCGCCTTGGGGGAGACCCAGTACTTC. It yields the protein CASSLRVGVALGETQYF.

Here the CDR3 reads CASSLGQGAFSYEQYF. In nucleotides, the CDR3 is TGTGCCAGCAGCTTAGGTCAGGGGGCCTTCTCCTACGAGCAGTACTTC. This chain connects TRBV7-2 to TRBJ2-7, with TRBD1 matching 8 bases. CDR1 is SGHTA and CDR2 is FQGNSA in the germline V gene. The V gene end was trimmed by 1 base and the J gene end by 0 bases; junction bases not matched to a gene: 5. The CDR3 totals 16 residues.

The chain joins TRBV9 to TRBJ1-3; tentatively, D is TRBD1 (6 bases). With 4 bases removed from V and 6 bases from J, the gap between germline ends came to 14 bases. Germline-derived CDR1 and CDR2 are SGDLS and YYNGEE. This CDR3 is built from 14 residues. CDR3 residues: CASSPQDSVNTIYF. The CDR3 DNA reads as TGTGCCAGCAGCCCCCAGGACAGCGTAAACACCATATATTTT.

J is TRBJ1-1 and V is TRBV29-1, with 7 nucleotides matching TRBD1. Germline assignment: CDR1 SQVTM and CDR2 ANQGSEA. The CDR3 spans 13 residues. After removal of 6 bases from V and 0 bases from J, the junction contained 4 bases not matched to a gene. The CDR3 sequence: CSVQGRMNTEAFF. The CDR3 coding sequence is TGCAGCGTACAGGGGAGGATGAACACTGAAGCTTTCTTT. Complete variable domain (other parts from reference TRBV29-1 and TRBJ1-1): SAVISQKPSRDICQRGTSLTIQCQVDSQVTMMFWYRQQPGQSLTLIATANQGSEATYESGFVIDKFPISRPNLTFSTLTVSNMSPEDSSIYLCSVQGRMNTEAFFGQGTRLTVV.

The chain links TRBV5-1 to TRBJ2-3, with 15 bases lining up with TRBD2. The J segment lost 6 bases and the V segment lost 4 bases, leaving 6 bases of the junction unmatched. Germline loops: CDR1 SGHRS, CDR2 YFSETQ. The CDR3 loop spans 16 amino acids. The CDR3, as DNA: TGCGCCAGCAGCGGACTAGCGGGGGGGCAATCCGATACGCAGTATTTT. Its translation: CASSGLAGGQSDTQYF.

The chain links TRBV4-1 to TRBJ1-1; no reliable D call. Per the germline V gene, CDR1 is MGHRA and CDR2 is YSYEKL. The CDR3 is made up of 15 amino acids. V was pared by 1 base and J by 1 base, with 10 bases between. The CDR3 sequence: CASSQGRVANTEAFF. The CDR3 region has the DNA TGCGCCAGCAGCCAAGGACGGGTCGCGAACACTGAAGCTTTCTTT.

The chain links TRBV4-3 to TRBJ1-2, with D possibly matching TRBD1 (5 bases). The CDR3 sequence is 16 residues long. V was cut by 6 bases and J by 0 bases, with 17 bases left in between. Germline CDR1 reads LGHNA; CDR2 reads YSLEER. The CDR3 loop reads CASSQQPGKANYGYTF. In DNA, the CDR3 is TGCGCCAGCAGTCAACAACCAGGGAAGGCTAACTATGGCTACACCTTC.

This rearrangement joins TRBV19 to TRBJ2-7; TRBD1 matches 9 bases. The CDR3 is 15 residues long. Germline CDR1 reads LNHDA; CDR2 reads SQIVND (reference sequence). Trimming cost V 4 bases and J 1 base; bases outside gene matches: 5. The CDR3 reads CASSTPGQGSYEQYF. Written as DNA, the CDR3 is TGTGCCAGTAGTACTCCGGGACAGGGTTCCTACGAGCAGTACTTC.